This T cell receptor (beta chain) was observed in a study of blood T cell repertoires in COVID-19. Overall study: Material from acute and convalescent COVID-19 was sourced from the United States, Italy and Spain.

The CDR3 runs to 14 residues. CDR1 is SGHTA and CDR2 is FQGTGA in the germline V gene. Trimming pared 5 bases from V and 1 base from J, leaving 11 bases between. Some clones are missing from TCRdb's copy, which holds only in-frame ones; the method was immunoSEQ multiplex PCR. The data hold about 180,000 clones, with 75% to 85% observed a single time. Sample: peripheral blood. The V gene is TRBV7-3, the J gene TRBJ2-5, with D possibly matching TRBD2 (5 bases). The TCR originated in an older woman with COVID-19, enrolled during active disease. CDR3 DNA sequence: TGTGCCAGCAGCCCCCTCGGGATCCAAGAGACCCAGTACTTC. The encoded protein is CASSPLGIQETQYF.